Each of the 15 T cell receptor beta chains below was sequenced from the same sample in a study of cytomegalovirus exposure and HLA in healthy donors. Data came from immunoSEQ multiplex PCR; TCRdb stores just in-frame clones and leaves some out. The data hold about 160,000 clones, with about 95% observed a single time. The sequenced sample was PBMCs. These receptors all come from a woman aged 18 to 35 in good health and CMV-seronegative.

The chain carries TRBV6-5 and TRBJ2-3; 7 nucleotides line up with TRBD2. V was pared by 6 bases and J by 1 base, with 4 bases of the junction left unmatched. The CDR3 is 14 amino acids. Germline CDR1 is MNHEY and CDR2 is SVGAGI. Here the CDR3 reads CASSAAGGTDTQYF. CDR3 nucleotide sequence: TGTGCCAGCAGCGCCGCGGGGGGCACAGATACGCAGTATTTT.

The chain couples TRBV5-1 to TRBJ2-7; a possible D gene is TRBD2 (6 bases). V was trimmed by 2 bases and J by 3 bases, leaving 12 bases between them. The length of the CDR3 is 14 residues. Per the germline V gene, CDR1 is SGHRS and CDR2 is YFSETQ. The CDR3 reads CASSFWGVDYEQYF. DNA of the CDR3: TGCGCCAGCAGCTTCTGGGGGGTTGACTACGAGCAGTACTTC. The entire variable domain, with the rest obtained from reference TRBV5-1 and TRBJ2-7, is as follows: KAGVTQTPRYLIKTRGQQVTLSCSPISGHRSVSWYQQTPGQGLQFLFEYFSETQRNKGNFPGRFSGRQFSNSRSEMNVSTLELGDSALYLCASSFWGVDYEQYFGPGTRLTVT.

V gene TRBV6-5 combines with J gene TRBJ2-2, with TRBD2 as a possible D gene (7 bases). CDR1 and CDR2 from the germline V gene are MNHEY and SVGAGI. This CDR3 contains 15 residues. Trimming left V 10 bases short and J 2 bases short, with 17 bases between. CDR3 protein: CATLVGGPNTGELFF. In DNA, the CDR3 is TGTGCCACCCTGGTCGGGGGGCCAAACACCGGGGAGCTGTTTTTT.

This chain connects TRBV4-1 to TRBJ2-7, with D possibly matching TRBD1 (6 bases). The CDR3 loop spans 15 amino acids. V lost 2 bases to trimming and J lost 3 bases, with 14 bases between them. In germline, CDR1 is MGHRA, CDR2 YSYEKL. CDR3 in DNA: TGCGCCAGCAGCCAAAGAGGGGGATTGGTCTACGAGCAGTACTTC. Protein: CASSQRGGLVYEQYF.

J is TRBJ2-5 and V is TRBV7-3, with 7 positions matching TRBD1. Looked up from germline, CDR1 is SGHTA and CDR2 is FQGTGA. V was pared by 3 bases and J by 3 bases, with 1 base of the junction left unmatched. There are 13 residues in the CDR3. The CDR3: CASSLGTEETQYF. Here the CDR3 DNA reads TGTGCCAGCAGCTTGGGGACAGAAGAGACCCAGTACTTC.

DNA of the CDR3: TGTGCCAGCAGCTTGTTGGGGACTAGCGGGGGGACTAGCACAGATACGCAGTATTTT. Amino acid sequence: CASSLLGTSGGTSTDTQYF. V gene TRBV5-4 combines with J gene TRBJ2-3, with 15 bases matching TRBD2. This CDR3 contains 19 residues. Looked up from germline, CDR1 is SGHNT and CDR2 is YYREEE (reference sequence). The V segment lost 1 base and the J segment 0 bases; nucleotides outside the gene matches: 6.

The chain joins TRBV5-1 to TRBJ2-7; 7 bases line up with TRBD1. The germline gives CDR1 SGHRS, CDR2 YFSETQ. V lost 4 bases and J lost 2; bases outside the gene matches: 9. This CDR3 region has 15 residues. This chain's CDR3 is CASSEQGSRAYEQYF. As DNA, the CDR3 is TGCGCCAGCAGCGAACAGGGGAGTCGGGCCTACGAGCAGTACTTC.

The chain couples TRBV5-1 to TRBJ2-4; TRBD2 matches 12 bases. Germline-derived CDR1 and CDR2 are SGHRS and YFSETQ. V lost 1 base, J lost 8 bases, and 10 bases stayed unmatched. This CDR3 has 17 amino acids. The CDR3: CASSLPTSGGPSDIQYF. The CDR3 nucleotides read TGCGCCAGCAGCTTGCCGACTAGCGGGGGCCCCAGCGACATTCAGTACTTC.

The chain carries TRBV6-5 and TRBJ1-1, with D perhaps matching TRBD1 (5 bases). CDR3 length equals 14 residues. Germline V gene data show CDR1 as MNHEY and CDR2 as SVGAGI. With 6 bases removed from V and 4 bases from J, the gap between germline ends came to 15 bases. The CDR3, as DNA: TGTGCCAGCAGGTTGGGGGGTGGGGGCACTGAAGCTTTCTTT. Its translation: CASRLGGGGTEAFF.

The gene calls are TRBV7-3 and TRBJ2-5, with 15 bases lining up with TRBD2. Per the germline V gene, CDR1 is SGHTA and CDR2 is FQGTGA. This CDR3 has 17 amino acids. With 4 bases clipped from V and 4 bases from J, the junction kept 7 bases outside the gene matches. CDR3 in DNA: TGTGCCAGCAGCTCCGGACTAGCGGGGGGGTTTAGAGAGACCCAGTACTTC. It is translated as CASSSGLAGGFRETQYF. Complete variable domain (other parts from reference TRBV7-3 and TRBJ2-5): GAGVSQTPSNKVTEKGKYVELRCDPISGHTALYWYRQSLGQGPEFLIYFQGTGAADDSGLPNDRFFAVRPEGSVSTLKIQRTERGDSAVYLCASSSGLAGGFRETQYFGPGTRLLVL.

The rearrangement links TRBV4-3 to TRBJ2-2; 10 nucleotides match TRBD1. The length of the CDR3 is 16 residues. Trimming took 4 bases from V and 7 from J; bases not matched to a gene: 9. Germline V gene data show CDR1 as LGHNA and CDR2 as YSLEER. The CDR3 sequence: CASSPLPDRGIGELFF. CDR3 bases: TGCGCCAGCAGCCCCCTTCCGGACAGGGGGATCGGGGAGCTGTTTTTT.

This rearrangement joins TRBV29-1 to TRBJ2-1; D is unclear. Trimming shortened V by 3 bases and J by 9 bases, and 9 bases separated the two germline ends. CDR3 size: 11 residues. The germline CDR1 and CDR2 sequences are SQVTM and ANQGSEA. CDR3 coding DNA: TGCAGCGTTGACATCCACGGTGAGCAGTTCTTC. Translating gives CSVDIHGEQFF.

The chain couples TRBV7-2 to TRBJ1-6; 8 nucleotides line up with TRBD1. After removal of 5 bases from V and 5 bases from J, the junction contained 11 bases not matched to a gene. Germline lookup yields CDR1 SGHTA and CDR2 FQGNSA. The CDR3 totals 17 residues. CDR3 loop: CASSQRQGIIDNSPLHF. Here the CDR3 DNA reads TGTGCCAGCAGCCAGAGACAGGGGATAATAGATAATTCACCCCTCCACTTT. Based on the CDR3 plus reference TRBV7-2 and TRBJ1-6, the full variable domain is GAGVSQSPSNKVTEKGKDVELRCDPISGHTALYWYRQSLGQGLEFLIYFQGNSAPDKSGLPSDRFSAERTGGSVSTLTIQRTQQEDSAVYLCASSQRQGIIDNSPLHFGNGTRLTVT.

This clone occurred a few times. The chain joins TRBV15 to TRBJ2-1; 7 nucleotides align to TRBD2. V gave up 5 bases and J gave up 2 bases; unmatched junction bases: 6. Germline lookup yields CDR1 LNHNV and CDR2 YYDKDF (reference sequence). The CDR3 is made up of 15 amino acids. CDR3 DNA sequence: TGTGCCACCAGCTCCGCGGGGGACCCCTACAATGAGCAGTTCTTC. Translated, it gives CATSSAGDPYNEQFF.

The rearrangement uses TRBV19 and TRBJ1-2; D perhaps matches TRBD1 (5 bases). The length of the CDR3 is 18 residues. With 1 base removed from V and 4 bases from J, the gap between germline ends came to 22 bases. Per germline, CDR1 LNHDA and CDR2 SQIVND (reference sequence). In nucleotides, the CDR3 is TGTGCCAGTAGTATAGCGGGCGGGGTCACAGGACTCCTCTATGGCTACACCTTC. Translated, it gives CASSIAGGVTGLLYGYTF.